This T cell receptor beta chain stems from a study of neoadjuvant anti-PD-1 for oral cavity cancer. The table came from immunoSEQ multiplex PCR; TCRdb's copy has only in-frame clones and leaves some out. Its table lists 1 clone. The sequenced material came from PBMCs or tumor tissue (not recorded which). The receptors shown here come from a human donor with oral cavity squamous cell carcinoma, treated with neoadjuvant nivolumab.

The V call is TRBV21-1, the J call TRBJ1-5. TRBV21-1 is listed as a pseudogene. There are 16 residues in the CDR3. CDR3 in amino acids: CASRAELHWHHQPQHF. In DNA, the CDR3 is TGTGCCAGCAGGGCGGAATTACATTGGCATCATCAGCCCCAGCATTTT.